These 9 T cell receptor beta chains were sequenced from one sample in a study of shared clonotypes between healthy human individuals (dated by TCRdb to 2018 to 2021). The library was made by the immunoSEQ multiplex PCR assay. TCRdb took this table from immuneACCESS and kept in-frame rearrangements with V and J called. Such tables lack part of the clones; where checked against another copy, unresolved V genes explain under half of the gap, and the rest is unexplained. The sample table lists around 510,000 clones, roughly 95% of them with a count of one. Nearly 0.065% of the sample goes to the ten largest clones. Material for sequencing was naive CD4+ T cells sorted from blood. What the cell subset or site label conveys for this sample: CD45RA+ positively selected. The receptors shown here come from a woman under 40 in good health.

The genes are TRBV29-1 and TRBJ2-1, with 8 bases identical to TRBD1. Germline V lookup: CDR1 SQVTM, CDR2 ANQGSEA. CDR3 size: 13 residues. V shed 7 bases and J 6 bases; nucleotides not matched to a gene: 8. The CDR3 region has the DNA TGCAGCGCGCTGGACAGGGAAGCCAATGAGCAGTTCTTC. Its protein is CSALDREANEQFF.

The V call is TRBV7-8, the J call TRBJ2-7; D not resolved. Germline CDR1 reads SGHVS; CDR2 reads FQNEAQ. V was shortened by 5 bases and J by 3 bases, with 11 bases between the two germline ends. CDR3 length: 13 residues. For the CDR3, the DNA is TGTGCCAGCAGCCGTACCACGGGCTACGAGCAGTACTTC. It encodes CASSRTTGYEQYF. Variable domain in full (rest from reference TRBV7-8 and TRBJ2-7): GAGVSQSPRYKVAKRGQDVALRCDPISGHVSLFWYQQALGQGPEFLTYFQNEAQLDKSGLPSDRFFAERPEGSVSTLKIQRTQQEDSAVYLCASSRTTGYEQYFGPGTRLTVT.

The chain has TRBV7-9 and TRBJ2-2, with 10 nucleotides matching TRBD2. The CDR3 loop spans 16 amino acids. V dropped 11 bases and J dropped 6; count of bases not matched to a gene: 15. CDR1 SEHNR and CDR2 FQNEAQ come from the germline V gene (reference sequence). CDR3 sequence: CAGYQAGGPRPGELFF. The CDR3 coding sequence is TGTGCCGGCTACCAAGCGGGAGGGCCGCGCCCCGGGGAGCTGTTTTTT. Full variable domain (rest looked up from reference TRBV7-9 and TRBJ2-2): DTGVSQNPRHKITKRGQNVTFRCDPISEHNRLYWYRQTLGQGPEFLTYFQNEAQLEKSRLLSDRFSAERPKGSFSTLEIQRTEQGDSAMYLCAGYQAGGPRPGELFFGEGSRLTVL.

Of note for this clone: The sample holds other DNA sequences that translate to the same CDR3. The chain recombines TRBV28 with TRBJ1-2; the D gene is possibly TRBD1 (5 bases). Trimming cost V 6 bases and J 3 bases, with 14 bases left between them. This CDR3 has 14 residues. Germline values: CDR1 MDHEN, CDR2 SYDVKM. The CDR3, as DNA: TGTGCCAGCAGCCCAGGAGGGGCGGACTATGGCTACACCTTC. Encoded protein: CASSPGGADYGYTF.

The chain employs TRBV6-1 and TRBJ2-7, with 7 positions matching TRBD2. Per the germline V gene, CDR1 is MNHNS and CDR2 is SASEGT. The CDR3 runs 16 residues. V lost 0 bases to trimming and J lost 5 bases; unmatched junction nucleotides: 10. The CDR3 nucleotides read TGTGCCAGCAGTGAAGCGGCTAGCGGCCGCGTCCACGAGCAGTACTTC. Its translation: CASSEAASGRVHEQYF.

The chain couples TRBV6-1 to TRBJ1-5; TRBD1 is a possible D gene (6 bases). The CDR3 is 13 amino acids. In germline, CDR1 is MNHNS, CDR2 SASEGT. V lost 4 bases and J lost 4, with 8 bases in between. As DNA, the CDR3 is TGTGCCAGCAGTGGGACAGCTAATCAGCCCCAGCATTTT. Protein product: CASSGTANQPQHF.

The rearrangement links TRBV13 to TRBJ2-7, with D perhaps being TRBD1 or TRBD2 (5 bases each). Germline values: CDR1 PRHDT, CDR2 FYEKMQ (reference sequence). The CDR3 is made up of 15 amino acids. V lost 3 bases and J 0 bases, leaving 12 bases between the germline ends. CDR3 sequence (DNA): TGTGCCAGCAGCTTTACGGGGCTTGACTCCTACGAGCAGTACTTC. The encoded protein is CASSFTGLDSYEQYF.

This clone was counted a single time. The J gene is TRBJ2-2, the V gene TRBV30; 8 positions agree with TRBD1. The trim removed 3 bases at V and 4 bases at J, leaving 7 bases unmatched. CDR3 size: 15 residues. In germline, CDR1 is GTSNPN, CDR2 SVGIG (reference sequence). The DNA of the CDR3 is TGTGCCTGGAGGGACAGGGCTAGATTCACCGGGGAGCTGTTTTTT. Its protein is CAWRDRARFTGELFF.

This clone was seen a few times. The chain employs TRBV28 and TRBJ2-7; TRBD1 or TRBD2 may be the D gene (5 bases each). The CDR3 is 11 residues long. The germline gives CDR1 MDHEN, CDR2 SYDVKM. The V and J ends lost 3 bases and 7 bases respectively, with 7 bases between them. CDR3 sequence (DNA): TGTGCCAGCAGTTTCTGGGGGGAGCAGTACTTC. Protein product: CASSFWGEQYF. Variable domain in full (rest from reference TRBV28 and TRBJ2-7): DVKVTQSSRYLVKRTGEKVFLECVQDMDHENMFWYRQDPGLGLRLIYFSYDVKMKEKGDIPEGYSVSREKKERFSLILESASTNQTSMYLCASSFWGEQYFGPGTRLTVT.